A selection of T cell receptor beta chains follows, all from one sample in a study of regulatory T cells in long-lasting Graves disease. TCRdb called the multiplex PCR reads again in MiXCR, with one record for every CDR3 protein. The sample yields approximately 500,000 distinct CDR3 sequences, under 25% seen once. The material sequenced was peripheral blood mononuclear cells (PBMCs), taken when the disease was refractory, from a patient treated with antithyroid drugs. The receptor set was obtained from a female donor with Graves disease. Each CDR3 is given with its conserved first and last residue. Fields, in order: clone size, V gene, J gene, D gene, CDR3 DNA, CDR3 protein. D genes are given only for firm matches. Size is stated for part of the rows, as once, few or many counts, or as a class when the clone is expanded.

size: many
V: TRBV12-3/TRBV12-4
J: TRBJ2-2
D: .
DNA: TGTGCCAGCAGCCACGGACAGCCCGGGGAGCTGTTTTTT
CDR3: CASSHGQPGELFF

size: many
V: TRBV28
J: TRBJ2-2
D: .
DNA: TGTGCCAGCAGTTTTGATAACACCGGGGAGCTGTTTTTT
CDR3: CASSFDNTGELFF

size: .
V: TRBV4-1
J: TRBJ2-5
D: .
DNA: TGCGCCAGCAGCCGAGGGGGGGGCGGACAAGAGACCCAGTACTTC
CDR3: CASSRGGGGQETQYF

size: .
V: TRBV29-1
J: TRBJ2-7
D: TRBD2
DNA: TGCAGCGTTGTTGCCATGGGGGAGGGCCGCTACGAGCAGTACTTC
CDR3: CSVVAMGEGRYEQYF

size: .
V: TRBV12-3/TRBV12-4
J: TRBJ2-7
D: .
DNA: TGTGCCAGCACCCCAGGGGAGGGGAGCTCCTACGAGCAGTACTTC
CDR3: CASTPGEGSSYEQYF

size: many
V: TRBV28
J: TRBJ1-4
D: .
DNA: TGTGCCAGCAGTTTACACGGCAGGGCGACAGCTAATGAAAAACTGTTTTTT
CDR3: CASSLHGRATANEKLFF

size: many
V: TRBV6-1
J: TRBJ1-1
D: .
DNA: TGTGCCAGCAGTAAGCCGGGACGTAACACTGAAGCTTTCTTT
CDR3: CASSKPGRNTEAFF

size: .
V: TRBV15
J: TRBJ2-1
D: .
DNA: TGTGCCACCAGCGTGGGGCTGAGGGATGAGCAGTTCTTC
CDR3: CATSVGLRDEQFF

size: .
V: TRBV30
J: TRBJ1-1
D: .
DNA: TGTGCCTGGAGTGATAACCGGGGCCGAGCTTTCTTT
CDR3: CAWSDNRGRAFF

size: few
V: TRBV4-1
J: TRBJ1-4
D: TRBD1
DNA: TGCGCCAGCAGCACTCGTCCCGGGACAGGGGGATCTAATGAAAAACTGTTTTTT
CDR3: CASSTRPGTGGSNEKLFF

size: .
V: TRBV7-9
J: TRBJ1-2
D: .
DNA: TGTGCCAGCAGCTTGTCCGGTGGTTTAGGTGGAGGACGCTATGGCTACACCTTC
CDR3: CASSLSGGLGGGRYGYTF

size: .
V: TRBV7-3
J: TRBJ2-2
D: .
DNA: TGTGCCAGTTCCCACTGGGGGAGCACCGGGGAGCTGTTTTTT
CDR3: CASSHWGSTGELFF

size: many
V: TRBV11-2
J: TRBJ1-1
D: .
DNA: TGTGCCAGCAGCTTCGGACACACTGAAGCTTTCTTT
CDR3: CASSFGHTEAFF

size: many
V: TRBV29-1
J: TRBJ2-5
D: TRBD1
DNA: TGCAGCGTCGACAGGGGAGTAGAGACCCAGTACTTC
CDR3: CSVDRGVETQYF

size: many
V: TRBV6-1
J: TRBJ2-7
D: .
DNA: TGTGCCAGCAGTGACCTCCGGGTCAACGAGCAGTACTTC
CDR3: CASSDLRVNEQYF

size: .
V: TRBV14
J: TRBJ2-7
D: .
DNA: TGTGCCAGCAGCCAAGAAAGGGGTCTCTACGAGCAGTACTTC
CDR3: CASSQERGLYEQYF

size: .
V: TRBV13
J: TRBJ1-1
D: .
DNA: TGTGCCAGCAGCGTCTCGATCGCCACGAACACTGAAGCTTTCTTT
CDR3: CASSVSIATNTEAFF

size: few
V: TRBV12-3/TRBV12-4
J: TRBJ1-1
D: .
DNA: TGTGCCAGCAGTTTCGAGGAAGGTGAAGCTTTCTTT
CDR3: CASSFEEGEAFF

size: .
V: TRBV29-1
J: TRBJ2-5
D: TRBD2
DNA: TGCAGCGTTGAGAGCGGGGATTTGGAGACCCAGTACTTC
CDR3: CSVESGDLETQYF

size: many
V: TRBV12-3/TRBV12-4
J: TRBJ2-4
D: .
DNA: TGTGCCACCGCCACGGGGGCCAAAAACATTCAGTACTTC
CDR3: CATATGAKNIQYF

size: many
V: TRBV6-5
J: TRBJ1-6
D: .
DNA: TGTGCCAGCAGTTATTACAATTCACCCCTCCACTTT
CDR3: CASSYYNSPLHF

size: .
V: TRBV25-1
J: TRBJ2-7
D: .
DNA: TGTGCCAGCAGTGATGATGGGACGGACCCCTACGAGCAGTACTTC
CDR3: CASSDDGTDPYEQYF

size: many
V: TRBV7-8
J: TRBJ1-4
D: .
DNA: TGTGCCAGCAGCTTAGACAGGGTTGGAGAAAAACTGTTTTTT
CDR3: CASSLDRVGEKLFF